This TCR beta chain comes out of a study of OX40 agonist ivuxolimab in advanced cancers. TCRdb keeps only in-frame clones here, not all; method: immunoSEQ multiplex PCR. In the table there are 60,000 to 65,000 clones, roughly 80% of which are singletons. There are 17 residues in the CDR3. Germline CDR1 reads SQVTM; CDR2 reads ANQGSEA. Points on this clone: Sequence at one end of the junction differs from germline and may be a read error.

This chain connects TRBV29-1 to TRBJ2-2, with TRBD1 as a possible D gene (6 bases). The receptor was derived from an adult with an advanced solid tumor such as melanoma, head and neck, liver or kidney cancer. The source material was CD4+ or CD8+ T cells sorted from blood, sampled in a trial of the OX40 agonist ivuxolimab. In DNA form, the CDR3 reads TGCAGCGTTGAAGGTGGCCCCCCGGGGTTGGGACACCGGGGAGCTGTTTTT. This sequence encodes CSVEGGPPGLGHRGAVF.